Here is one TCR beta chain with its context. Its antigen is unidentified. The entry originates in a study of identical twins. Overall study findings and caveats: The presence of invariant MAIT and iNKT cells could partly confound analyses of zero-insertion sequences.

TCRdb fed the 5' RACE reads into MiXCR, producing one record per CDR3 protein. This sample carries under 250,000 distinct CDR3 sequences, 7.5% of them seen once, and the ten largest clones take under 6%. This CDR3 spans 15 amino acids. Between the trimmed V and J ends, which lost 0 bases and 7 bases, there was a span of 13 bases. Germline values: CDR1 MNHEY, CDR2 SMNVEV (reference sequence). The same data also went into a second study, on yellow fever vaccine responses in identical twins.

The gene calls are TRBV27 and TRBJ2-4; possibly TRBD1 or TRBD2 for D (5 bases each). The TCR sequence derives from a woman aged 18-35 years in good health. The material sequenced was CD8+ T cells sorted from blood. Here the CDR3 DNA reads TGTGCCAGCAGTTTATCCGGGACGGCCAGGAACATTCAGTACTTC. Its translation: CASSLSGTARNIQYF.